This T cell receptor (beta chain) stems from a study of blood T cell repertoires in COVID-19 (TCRdb year 2020). Background on the whole study: Samples from collaborators originated in the United States, Italy and Spain and spanned both the acute and convalescent phases of COVID-19. The prospective study material was composed of cDNA or gDNA derived from T cells, B-cell-depleted T cells, or PBMCs. Deeply sampled blood TCRbeta repertoires from subjects exposed to, actively infected with, or recovered from COVID-19 were included in the dataset. The repertoires were made available in a free public database intended to serve as a resource for research on the immune response to SARS-CoV-2. Samples came from the ongoing ImmuneRACE study (first 160 participants) plus 1,254 subjects from 6 global collaborators. Sample metadata almost always included a de-identified subject ID, COVID-19 status, age in years and sex. HLA class I and class II types, where available, came from metadata supplied by the sample provider rather than from assay-based typing.

Reading from cysteine to phenylalanine, the CDR3 counts 14 amino acids. Here the CDR3 DNA is all that survives: 42 bases in frame from base 1. The CDR1 and CDR2 encoded by the germline V gene are MNHNS and SASEGT. Each collaborating institution followed its own protocols to collect whole blood in K2EDTA tubes. For TCRbeta analysis, collaborators shipped samples as frozen whole blood, isolated PBMCs, or DNA extracted from either of those sample types. TCRbeta CDR3 regions were amplified from genomic DNA using the immunoSEQ Assay, a bias-controlled multiplex PCR. On the authors' methods: Nucleated cell counts per sample were estimated from amplification of reference gene primers within the assay. To quantify the absolute abundance of each unique TCRbeta CDR3 rearrangement, sequence reads were collapsed and filtered. For each sample, productive Simpson clonality was calculated by taking the square root of Simpson's diversity index across productive rearrangements. Imported from immuneACCESS, the table was reduced by TCRdb to in-frame sequences with V and J called. These copies leave out some clones; in studies compared against another copy, an unresolved V gene accounts for under half, and the cause of the remainder is not known. From that table come the V and J calls and clone size; the DNA was used to work out D and trimming. The sample data list about 67,000 clones, and approximately 88% of these were observed just once. Approximately 20% of the sample is held by the ten biggest clonotypes.

On this clone itself: What antigen it recognizes has not been identified. One junction end does not reproduce the germline sequence, and a read error may be involved.

Paper-wide results and their limitations: Clinical and demographic metadata were provided uncurated, with the amount varying by source and participant.

The sequencing sample was made of peripheral blood. This receptor was taken from a woman older than 75 with acute or convalescent COVID-19. The chain is made from TRBV6-1 and TRBJ1-2, and 7 junctional nucleotides match TRBD1. The CDR3 amino acid sequence is: CASREGQVVYGYTF. Here is the DNA: TGTGCCAGCAGAGAAGGACAGGTGGTCTATGGCTACACCTTC.